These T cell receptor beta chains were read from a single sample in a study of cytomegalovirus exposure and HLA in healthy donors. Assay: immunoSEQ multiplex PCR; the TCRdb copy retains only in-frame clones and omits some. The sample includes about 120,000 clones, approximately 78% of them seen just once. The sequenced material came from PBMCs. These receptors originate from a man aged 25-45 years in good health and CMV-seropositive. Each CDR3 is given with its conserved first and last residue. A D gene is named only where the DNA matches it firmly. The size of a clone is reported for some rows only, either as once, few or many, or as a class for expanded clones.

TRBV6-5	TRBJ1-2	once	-	TGTGCCAGCAGTTACTCCGGCGGGGGGGACGGCTACACCTTC	CASSYSGGGDGYTF
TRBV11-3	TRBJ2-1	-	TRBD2	TGTGCCAGCAGCTATCTAGCGGGAGTGGGTGAGCAGTTCTTC	CASSYLAGVGEQFF
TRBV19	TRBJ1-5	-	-	TGTGCCAGTAGTACCTCAGGTCCTCTTAATCAGCCCCAGCATTTT	CASSTSGPLNQPQHF
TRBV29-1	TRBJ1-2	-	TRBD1	TGCAGCGTCACAGGGGTAGGGAACTATGGCTACACCTTC	CSVTGVGNYGYTF
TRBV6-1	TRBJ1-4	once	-	TGTGCCAGCAGTCGACAGGTCACTAATGAAAAACTGTTTTTT	CASSRQVTNEKLFF
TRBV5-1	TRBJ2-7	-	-	TGCGCCAGCAGCTTGGGGGTTTTCGGGGAGCAGTACTTC	CASSLGVFGEQYF
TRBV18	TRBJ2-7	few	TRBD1	TGTGCCAGCTCACCCGTCCGGACAGGGAATCACGAGCAGTACTTC	CASSPVRTGNHEQYF
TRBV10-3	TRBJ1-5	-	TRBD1	TGTGCCAGCACCTCGGACAGGGTAGGTCAGCCCCAGCATTTT	CASTSDRVGQPQHF
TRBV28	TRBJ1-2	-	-	TGTGCCAGCAGTTTCGGGGGTCTCTCTGGTTCGGGAAACACCTTC	CASSFGGLSGSGNTF
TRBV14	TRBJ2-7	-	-	TGTGCCAGCAGCCAAGATTCGAGGAGGGCGGAGTACTTC	CASSQDSRRAEYF
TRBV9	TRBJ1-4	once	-	TGTGCCAGCAGCGTAGCATCAGCAACTAATGAAAAACTGTTTTTT	CASSVASATNEKLFF
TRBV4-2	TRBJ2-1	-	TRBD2	TGTGCCAGCAGCCAAGATTGGACTAGCGGGAGCTATGAGCAGTTCTTC	CASSQDWTSGSYEQFF
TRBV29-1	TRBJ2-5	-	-	TGCAGCGTTGGCCCTAGTACTGGAGAGACCCAGTACTTC	CSVGPSTGETQYF
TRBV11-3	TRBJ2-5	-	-	TGTGCCAGCAGCTCCGGGTCGGGGTTGGAGACCCAGTACTTC	CASSSGSGLETQYF
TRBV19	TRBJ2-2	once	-	TGTGCCAGTAGTATTCGGGTGAACACCGGGGAGCTGTTTTTT	CASSIRVNTGELFF
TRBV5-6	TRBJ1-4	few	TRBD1	TGTGCCAGCAGCGTTGGGACAGGAGGAAATGAAAAACTGTTTTTT	CASSVGTGGNEKLFF
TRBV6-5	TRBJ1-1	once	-	TGTGCCAGCAGTTACTCCCGGGGGGCGAACACTGAAGCTTTCTTT	CASSYSRGANTEAFF
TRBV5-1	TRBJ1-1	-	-	TGCGCCAGCAGCTCCCCACAGACCGGGGATGAAGCTTTCTTT	CASSSPQTGDEAFF
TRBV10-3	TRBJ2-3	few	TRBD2	TGTGCCATCACCCAGGGACTAGCGGGAGGAGGAGATACGCAGTATTTT	CAITQGLAGGGDTQYF
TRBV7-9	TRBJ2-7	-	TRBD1	TGTGCCAGCAGCTTAGTGGGGGACAGGGGCACGTACGAGCAGTACTTC	CASSLVGDRGTYEQYF
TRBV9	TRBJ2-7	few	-	TGTGCCAGCAGCGAAGACTGGGTTGCCTACGAGCAGTACTTC	CASSEDWVAYEQYF
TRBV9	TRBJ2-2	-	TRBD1	TGTGCCAGCAGCGATATGACAGGGCGGGCCGGGGAGCTGTTTTTT	CASSDMTGRAGELFF
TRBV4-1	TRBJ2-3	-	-	TGCGCCAGCAGCCAAGAGGCTTACGGACAATTAGATACGCAGTATTTT	CASSQEAYGQLDTQYF
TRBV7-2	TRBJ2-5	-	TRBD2	TGTGCCAGCAGCTTAGTAGCGGGAGAAGAGACCCAGTACTTC	CASSLVAGEETQYF
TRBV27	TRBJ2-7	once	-	TGTGCCAGCAGTTTCCAGGGGTCCTACGAGCAGTACTTC	CASSFQGSYEQYF
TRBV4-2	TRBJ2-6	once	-	TGTGCCAGCAGCCAGAAATCAGTTTCCGGGGCCAACGTCCTGACTTTC	CASSQKSVSGANVLTF
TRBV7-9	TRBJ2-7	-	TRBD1	TGTGCCAGCAGCGGGCAGGGGGAAGAGCAGTACTTC	CASSGQGEEQYF
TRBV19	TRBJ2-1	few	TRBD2	TGTGCCAGTAGTATAGTCGGCGGGAGGTGGGGTTACAATGAGCAGTTCTTC	CASSIVGGRWGYNEQFF
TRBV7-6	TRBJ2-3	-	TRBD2	TGTGCCAGCAGCTTAGGTAGCGGGAGGGGGACAGATACGCAGTATTTT	CASSLGSGRGTDTQYF
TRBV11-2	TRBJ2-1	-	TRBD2	TGTGCCAGCAGCTTTGGGACTAGCGGGTGGGCCTACAATGAGCAGTTCTTC	CASSFGTSGWAYNEQFF
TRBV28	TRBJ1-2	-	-	TGTGCCAGCAGTTTATCAGGGTCGGCGGACTATGGCTACACCTTC	CASSLSGSADYGYTF
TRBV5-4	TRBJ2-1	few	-	TGTGCCAGCAGCTTGGTTTCAGTGTACAATGAGCAGTTCTTC	CASSLVSVYNEQFF
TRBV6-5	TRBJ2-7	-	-	TGTGCCAGCAGTCAGCTTCGGGGGGCCGAGCAGTACTTC	CASSQLRGAEQYF
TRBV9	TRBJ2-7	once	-	TGTGCCAGCAGCCCCTCCACGGGAGTATACGAGCAGTACTTC	CASSPSTGVYEQYF